This T cell receptor (beta chain) was captured by sequencing in a study of somatic mutations in cytotoxic T cells in rheumatoid arthritis. About the research overall: No treatment had yet been given when patient blood (approximately 29 ml EDTA) was drawn, right after diagnosis.

Germline-derived CDR1 and CDR2 are MNHNS and SASEGT. The CDR3 consists of 15 residues. Losses at the gene ends were 5 bases for V and 0 bases for J; bases not matched to a gene: 4. This clone occurred a few times. Generated by immunoSEQ multiplex PCR, the TCRdb table keeps only in-frame clones and is missing some. The sample carries 13,000 or so clones, approximately 74% recorded once. The clonotype originates from an adult with rheumatoid arthritis. This chain links TRBV6-1 with TRBJ2-3; 8 positions agree with TRBD1. The sequenced material came from CD8+ T cells sorted from blood. The CDR3 nucleotides are TGTGCCAGCAGTTTCGACAGGGGAAGCACAGATACGCAGTATTTT. It codes for CASSFDRGSTDTQYF.